Following are 30 T cell receptor beta chains from one sample sequenced in a study of cytomegalovirus exposure and HLA in healthy donors. PCR amplification relied on 60 Vbeta primers (plus 13 Jbeta primers). Generated by immunoSEQ multiplex PCR, the TCRdb table keeps only in-frame clones and is missing some. The table includes approximately 51,000 clones, under 75% detected once. Source material: PBMCs. These receptors were taken from a man aged 25-45 years in good health and CMV-seronegative.

The chain is built from TRBV5-1 and TRBJ2-5, with 8 bases identical to TRBD2. The germline CDR1 and CDR2 sequences are SGHRS and YFSETQ. Trimming cost V 1 base and J 2 bases; bases outside gene matches: 1. The CDR3 length is 14 residues. CDR3 residues: CASSLTSGQETQYF. DNA of the CDR3: TGCGCCAGCAGCTTGACTAGCGGACAAGAGACCCAGTACTTC.

The V call is TRBV19, the J call TRBJ2-3; D call uncertain. The V end was cut by 1 base, the J end by 4 bases, with 6 bases between. Germline assignment: CDR1 LNHDA and CDR2 SQIVND (reference sequence). The CDR3 contains 13 residues. The CDR3 sequence is CASSIAAADTQYF. CDR3 DNA: TGTGCCAGTAGTATAGCTGCGGCAGATACGCAGTATTTT. The full variable domain, completed using reference TRBV19 and TRBJ2-3, is DGGITQSPKYLFRKEGQNVTLSCEQNLNHDAMYWYRQDPGQGLRLIYYSQIVNDFQKGDIAEGYSVSREKKESFPLTVTSAQKNPTAFYLCASSIAAADTQYFGPGTRLTVL.

DNA for the CDR3: TGTGCCAGCAGCTTGCTTCGGGATCCGAACACCGGGGAGCTGTTTTTT. Its translation is CASSLLRDPNTGELFF. The chain links TRBV5-6 to TRBJ2-2; D may be TRBD2 (5 bases). CDR1 SGHDT and CDR2 YYEEEE come from the germline V gene. The CDR3 runs to 16 residues. V gave up 1 base and J gave up 0 bases, with 10 bases separating them.

This clone was seen a single time. The V call is TRBV4-1, the J call TRBJ2-7; 7 bases fit TRBD1. This CDR3 is built from 16 residues. The J segment lost 0 bases and the V segment lost 2 bases, leaving 7 bases of the junction unmatched. Germline V CDR1 and CDR2: MGHRA, YSYEKL. CDR3 DNA sequence: TGCGCCAGCAGCCAAAGACAGGGCACCAACTCCTACGAGCAGTACTTC. This gives the protein CASSQRQGTNSYEQYF.

The genes are TRBV10-3 and TRBJ2-7; weak D call: TRBD2 (5 bases). This CDR3 is 14 amino acids long. Trimming took 3 bases from V and 0 from J, leaving 9 bases between them. The V gene's germline CDR1 is ENHRY and CDR2 SYGVKD. CDR3 residues: CAISDLGSSYEQYF. The CDR3 nucleotides are TGTGCCATCAGTGATTTAGGGAGCTCCTACGAGCAGTACTTC.

The genes are TRBV18 and TRBJ2-5; possibly TRBD2 for D (5 bases). CDR1 and CDR2 (germline): KGHSH, LQKENI. The CDR3 loop spans 15 amino acids. V lost 2 bases, J lost 7 bases, and 17 bases lay in between. DNA for the CDR3: TGTGCCAGCTCACCATATCCCCGGGAAGGCGTGACCCAGTACTTC. This sequence encodes CASSPYPREGVTQYF.

This chain connects TRBV11-2 to TRBJ1-6; no reliable D call. Germline V gene lookup returns CDR1 SGHAT and CDR2 FQNNGV. Trimming removed 3 bases from V and 6 bases from J, with 6 bases in between. The CDR3 runs to 13 residues. The CDR3 DNA follows: TGTGCCAGCAGCTTGGAGATTAATTCACCCCTCCACTTT. Protein: CASSLEINSPLHF.

This clone was observed a few times. The rearrangement uses TRBV6-5 and TRBJ1-1; perhaps TRBD1 as D (5 bases). Trimming pared 1 base from V and 5 bases from J, leaving 11 bases between. The CDR3 runs 14 residues. Looked up from germline, CDR1 is MNHEY and CDR2 is SVGAGI. This chain's CDR3 is CASSYWQGGTEAFF. Written as DNA, the CDR3 is TGTGCCAGCAGTTACTGGCAGGGTGGAACTGAAGCTTTCTTT.

This clone was seen once. V usage is TRBV7-2 and J usage is TRBJ1-2, with 8 bases fitting TRBD1. Germline trimming cut 5 bases from V and 2 bases from J; bases unmatched to any gene: 4. Germline-derived CDR1 and CDR2 are SGHTA and FQGNSA. The CDR3 is 14 residues long. CDR3 bases: TGTGCCAGCAGCGGAAGGACAGGGAACTATGGCTACACCTTC. It encodes CASSGRTGNYGYTF.

Remarks on this clone: In the same sample, other DNA sequences code for this CDR3. The gene calls are TRBV2 and TRBJ2-5, with unresolved D. Per the germline V gene, CDR1 is SNHLY and CDR2 is FYNNEI. V was cut by 8 bases and J by 0 bases, with 10 bases left in between. The CDR3 extends over 13 amino acids. The CDR3 DNA sequence: TGTGCCAGCCCCAGCCAGGACCAAGAGACCCAGTACTTC. Translated: CASPSQDQETQYF.

In its sample, this clone was seen a few times. The chain couples TRBV5-3 to TRBJ2-7; 14 bases fit TRBD2. TRBV5-3 qualifies as an ORF whose function is uncertain. The CDR3 is 19 amino acids. After removal of 3 bases from V and 3 bases from J, the junction contained 14 bases not matched to a gene. CDR3 nucleotides: TGTGCCAGAAGCTCAGCAAGGACTAGCGGGAGGTTTCCCCACTACGAGCAGTACTTC. Its translation: CARSSARTSGRFPHYEQYF.

The CDR3 DNA sequence: TGTGCCAGCAGCCCCCCCGGACTAGCGGGAGGGACCGGGGAGCTGTTTTTT. It yields the protein CASSPPGLAGGTGELFF. The chain carries TRBV5-4 and TRBJ2-2, with 15 nucleotides matching TRBD2. Germline V CDR1 and CDR2: SGHNT, YYREEE (reference sequence). The CDR3 spans 17 residues. The V and J ends lost 4 bases and 5 bases, in that order; junction bases with no gene match: 6.

The chain links TRBV5-1 to TRBJ2-2, with 7 bases lining up with TRBD1. The ends lost 2 bases at V and 1 base at J; junction bases unmatched: 5. This CDR3 comprises 16 residues. Per the germline V gene, CDR1 is SGHRS and CDR2 is YFSETQ. The CDR3 DNA reads as TGCGCCAGCAGCTTACAGGGGATCTGGAACACCGGGGAGCTGTTTTTT. Encoded protein: CASSLQGIWNTGELFF.

The chain's CDR3 is CASSRSGGYNEQFF. As DNA, the CDR3 is TGTGCCAGTAGCCGTAGCGGGGGATACAATGAGCAGTTCTTC. J is TRBJ2-1 and V is TRBV19, with 9 bases lining up with TRBD2. The CDR3 totals 14 residues. V trimming: 6 bases; J trimming: 4 bases; junction bases outside the gene matches: 4. The germline V gene encodes CDR1 LNHDA and CDR2 SQIVND (reference sequence).

The chain carries TRBV5-1 and TRBJ2-1, with 16 bases that match TRBD2. Per germline, CDR1 SGHRS and CDR2 YFSETQ. Trimming removed 0 bases from V and 9 bases from J; junction bases left unmatched: 3. The CDR3 covers 16 residues. The CDR3 here is CASSLAGLAGGGEQFF. CDR3 DNA sequence: TGCGCCAGCAGCTTGGCGGGACTAGCGGGAGGGGGTGAGCAGTTCTTC.

The chain recombines TRBV6-4 with TRBJ2-7; 10 bases align to TRBD2. Trimming cost V 8 bases and J 2 bases; bases outside gene matches: 6. This CDR3 has 14 amino acids. CDR1 MRHNA and CDR2 SNTAGT come from the germline V gene. The DNA of the CDR3 is TGTGCCAGCTTTCTAGCGGGAGTCCCCTACGAGCAGTACTTC. Amino acids: CASFLAGVPYEQYF.

V usage is TRBV5-1 and J usage is TRBJ2-7, with 9 bases matching TRBD1. Per the germline V gene, CDR1 is SGHRS and CDR2 is YFSETQ. J lost 0 bases, V lost 0 bases, and 4 bases had no gene match. The CDR3 consists of 16 residues. CDR3 DNA: TGCGCCAGCAGCTTGGACCGGACAGGGGACTCCTACGAGCAGTACTTC. Translation gives CASSLDRTGDSYEQYF. The full variable domain, with the rest looked up from reference TRBV5-1 and TRBJ2-7, is KAGVTQTPRYLIKTRGQQVTLSCSPISGHRSVSWYQQTPGQGLQFLFEYFSETQRNKGNFPGRFSGRQFSNSRSEMNVSTLELGDSALYLCASSLDRTGDSYEQYFGPGTRLTVT.

The chain employs TRBV6-5 and TRBJ2-7, with TRBD1 identical over 7 bases. Germline V gene sequence: CDR1 MNHEY, CDR2 SVGAGI. CDR3 length: 13 amino acids. V lost 8 bases, J lost 2 bases, and 6 bases stayed unmatched. The CDR3 region is CASGGQNTYEQYF. DNA for the CDR3: TGTGCCAGCGGGGGACAGAATACCTACGAGCAGTACTTC.

The rearrangement joins TRBV6-6 to TRBJ2-7; D might be TRBD1 (7 bases). CDR3 size: 14 residues. Germline CDR1 MNHNY, CDR2 SVGAGI (reference sequence). Trimming removed 4 bases at V and 3 bases at J, with 13 bases between. CDR3: CASSSRGEFYEQYF. CDR3 bases: TGTGCCAGCAGTTCCAGGGGGGAATTCTACGAGCAGTACTTC.

The V gene is TRBV10-3, the J gene TRBJ1-1, with D unresolved. This CDR3 is 16 amino acids long. Per germline, CDR1 ENHRY and CDR2 SYGVKD. Trimming took off 4 bases at V and 2 bases at J, with 17 bases between the two ends. CDR3 DNA sequence: TGTGCCATCAGTGGATATGTCGGGAACCTTAACACTGAAGCTTTCTTT. It codes for CAISGYVGNLNTEAFF.

This clone was observed a handful of times. The chain has TRBV6-4 and TRBJ2-3; possible D gene TRBD1, 6 bases. V lost 0 bases and J 9 bases, leaving 16 bases between the germline ends. Germline values: CDR1 MRHNA, CDR2 SNTAGT. The CDR3 totals 15 residues. DNA for the CDR3: TGTGCCAGCAGTGACTCGCCAGGGGCGTCCGGAACGCAGTATTTT. It codes for CASSDSPGASGTQYF.

This clone has a single count. The chain has TRBV4-1 and TRBJ2-7, with TRBD2 matching over 8 bases. CDR1 MGHRA and CDR2 YSYEKL come from the germline V gene. CDR3 size: 16 residues. J gave up 2 bases and V 2 bases, and 8 bases lay outside the gene matches. The CDR3 DNA reads TGCGCCAGCAGCCAAACCCTAGCGGGCGGGACCTACGAGCAGTACTTC. Its translation is CASSQTLAGGTYEQYF.

The rearrangement joins TRBV28 to TRBJ2-7, with 7 positions matching TRBD2. V was pared by 1 base and J by 6 bases, with 15 bases of the junction left unmatched. CDR1 and CDR2 from the germline V gene are MDHEN and SYDVKM. The CDR3 has 17 amino acids. For the CDR3, the DNA is TGTGCCAGCAGTTTATCATTTTTGGAGGGGACTAAGCGCGAGCAGTACTTC. Encoded protein: CASSLSFLEGTKREQYF.

The J gene is TRBJ1-2, the V gene TRBV18; 7 bases agree with TRBD1. The V gene's germline CDR1 is KGHSH and CDR2 LQKENI. With V trimmed by 3 bases and J by 2 bases, 12 bases remained unmatched. This CDR3 region has 17 residues. CDR3 residues: CASSPGGQEPSNYGYTF. CDR3 coding DNA: TGTGCCAGCTCACCGGGTGGACAGGAACCCTCAAACTATGGCTACACCTTC. Combining the CDR3 with reference TRBV18 and TRBJ1-2 gives the whole variable domain NAGVMQNPRHLVRRRGQEARLRCSPMKGHSHVYWYRQLPEEGLKFMVYLQKENIIDESGMPKERFSAEFPKEGPSILRIQQVVRGDSAAYFCASSPGGQEPSNYGYTFGSGTRLTVV.

J is TRBJ2-1 and V is TRBV15; TRBD2 matches 8 bases. This CDR3 has 15 residues. V was clipped by 8 bases and J by 1 base; unmatched bases: 7. CDR1 LNHNV and CDR2 YYDKDF come from the germline V gene (reference sequence). The CDR3 region has the DNA TGTGCCACCTCTAGACTAGCGAATTCCTACAATGAGCAGTTCTTC. It specifies CATSRLANSYNEQFF.

The J gene is TRBJ2-7, the V gene TRBV5-6; 11 bases agree with TRBD2. Germline V lookup: CDR1 SGHDT, CDR2 YYEEEE. The ends lost 4 bases at V and 3 bases at J; junction bases unmatched: 15. CDR3 size: 18 residues. The CDR3 region is CASSQLAGVFLNRYEQYF. Here the CDR3 DNA reads TGTGCCAGCAGCCAACTAGCGGGAGTCTTTCTCAACCGCTACGAGCAGTACTTC.

The V and J genes are TRBV5-1 and TRBJ1-1; no firm D call. V lost 7 bases and J 3 bases, leaving 16 bases between the germline ends. The CDR3 is 14 amino acids. Per germline, CDR1 SGHRS and CDR2 YFSETQ. CDR3 sequence (DNA): TGCGCCAGCTCAAAGGGAGGTGGGTACACTGAAGCTTTCTTT. It is translated as CASSKGGGYTEAFF.

This rearrangement joins TRBV15 to TRBJ1-5; D gene unclear. V lost 0 bases to trimming and J lost 3 bases, with 6 bases between them. Germline loops: CDR1 LNHNV, CDR2 YYDKDF (reference sequence). CDR3 length equals 14 residues. The CDR3 DNA follows: TGTGCCACCAGCAGAGACAGGTTCAATCAGCCCCAGCATTTT. Translating gives CATSRDRFNQPQHF.

For the CDR3, the DNA is TGTGCCAGCAGTGAAGAGGCAGGGGGCACGGGAACTGAAGCTTTCTTT. Protein sequence: CASSEEAGGTGTEAFF. The chain links TRBV6-1 to TRBJ1-1, with 8 bases matching TRBD1. J gave up 5 bases and V 1 base, and 9 bases lay outside the gene matches. This CDR3 contains 16 residues. Germline values: CDR1 MNHNS, CDR2 SASEGT.

The sample holds one count of this clone. The chain uses TRBV7-6 and TRBJ2-5; 7 bases are a match to TRBD1. Germline CDR1 is SGHVS and CDR2 is FNYEAQ. CDR3 length equals 15 residues. The ends lost 5 bases at V and 3 bases at J; junction bases unmatched: 9. CDR3 bases: TGTGCCAGCAGCGAATATATCACAGGGGAAGAGACCCAGTACTTC. Translated, it gives CASSEYITGEETQYF.